Given below is one T cell receptor beta chain in context. Its matching antigen is unknown. The data were produced by immunoSEQ multiplex PCR, yet TCRdb's version contains in-frame clones alone and is incomplete. The table lists roughly 30,000 clones, about 83% of them singletons. These data come from a study of T cell clonotyping in hematopoietic cell transplantation. Whole-study results and caveats: After transplant, recipient diversity fell while pathologically expanded clonotypes grew through day 180. CD4 and CD8 repertoire contributions could not be separated without sorting.

This sample's time point: recipient sample about 28 days before transplant, after cytoreduction. Sequences were derived from peripheral blood mononuclear cells, sampled before stem cell transplant. The receptor comes from a woman aged 30 to 39 with chronic myeloid leukemia. Some clones in this sample may be carry-over from other donors' samples.

DNA of the CDR3: TGTGCCAGCAGCGTAGAGGGGGCAACTGAAGCTTTCTTT. Its protein is CASSVEGATEAFF. The rearrangement links TRBV9 to TRBJ1-1; 7 positions agree with TRBD1. Losses at the gene ends were 0 bases for V and 5 bases for J; bases not matched to a gene: 1. The CDR3 covers 13 residues. CDR1 is SGDLS and CDR2 is YYNGEE in the germline V gene.